The clone carrying this TCR beta chain was detected ten times or more. Antigen: not known. Time point: persistent/refractory GD, antithyroid drugs over 5 years with positive TRAb. Following extraction of RNA from PBMCs, that RNA was used to make the TCR library. From each patient, around 9 milliliters of peripheral blood was drawn and collected into an EDTA anticoagulant tube. These data originate in a study of regulatory T cells in long-lasting Graves disease. Points from the study as a whole: Among persistent patients, a larger number of public clonotypes were shared (about 3,000) than among newly diagnosed patients (around 980).

The TCR beta library used iRepertoire HTBI primers with Arm-PCR amplification of CDR3. TCRdb reprocessed the multiplex PCR reads with MiXCR, giving one entry per CDR3 protein. The table has around 460,000 distinct CDR3 sequences, 20% to 25% seen once; the top ten hold approximately 6.4%. This sequence originates from a female donor with Graves disease. Sequencing was performed on peripheral blood mononuclear cells (PBMCs), taken when the disease was refractory, from a patient treated with antithyroid drugs.

CDR3 in amino acids: CSARPRPLGTANEKLFF. The CDR3 bases are TGCAGTGCTAGGCCTCGTCCTCTCGGGACAGCTAATGAAAAACTGTTTTTT. This chain connects TRBV20-1 to TRBJ1-4; 7 nucleotides line up with TRBD1. CDR3 size: 17 residues. The junction had 13 bases not matched to a gene; V was cut back by 3 bases and J by 3 bases. Germline CDR1 and CDR2: DFQATT and SNEGSKA (reference sequence).